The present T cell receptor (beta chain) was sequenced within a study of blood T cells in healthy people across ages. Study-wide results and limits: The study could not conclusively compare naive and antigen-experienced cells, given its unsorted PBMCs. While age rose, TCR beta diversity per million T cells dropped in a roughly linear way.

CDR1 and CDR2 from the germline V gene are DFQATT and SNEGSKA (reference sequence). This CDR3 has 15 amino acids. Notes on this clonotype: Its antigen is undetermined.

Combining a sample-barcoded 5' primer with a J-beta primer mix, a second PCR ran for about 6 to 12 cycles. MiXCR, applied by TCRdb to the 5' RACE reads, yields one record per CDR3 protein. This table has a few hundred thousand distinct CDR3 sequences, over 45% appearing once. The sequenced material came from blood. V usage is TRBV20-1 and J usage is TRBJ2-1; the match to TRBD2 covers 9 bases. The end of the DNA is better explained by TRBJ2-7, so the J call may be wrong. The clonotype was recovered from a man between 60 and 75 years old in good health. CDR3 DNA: TGCAGTGCTAGGGGAACCGGGACTAGCAACAATGAGCAGTACTTC. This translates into CSARGTGTSNNEQYF.